There are a few counts of the clone carrying this TCR beta chain. The antigen remains undetermined. The data derive from a study of T cells in Graves' hyperthyroidism and ophthalmopathy. Clinicians diagnosed patients from clinical symptoms, serum thyroxine and TRAb, thyroid ultrasound and orbital computed tomography. Study-level results: Ophthalmopathy stood apart from stable hyperthyroidism in a 13 V-J model. The model's output predicted ophthalmopathy at a median of roughly 6 months prior to onset. Within blood appeared most thyroid clonotypes that had expanded above 0.001.

V was cut by 6 bases and J by 11 bases, with 4 bases left in between. Per germline, CDR1 MNHNS and CDR2 SASEGT. This CDR3 comprises 8 residues. RNA transcripts served as the template for amplifying TCR beta CDR3 regions. The TCR CDR3 first-round RT-PCR relied on the HTBI primer set. TCRdb recomputed calls from the multiplex PCR reads with MiXCR, one row per CDR3 protein. The data show some 350,000 distinct CDR3 sequences, approximately 14% seen once. Specimen: blood. This rearrangement joins TRBV6-1 to TRBJ1-1, with D uncertain. This receptor was obtained from a woman aged 18-29 years with Graves' hyperthyroidism that later progressed to Graves' ophthalmopathy. The CDR3 nucleotides are TGTGCCAGCAGCAAGGCTTTCTTT. As protein: CASSKAFF.